This T cell receptor (beta chain) is drawn from a study of cytomegalovirus exposure and HLA in healthy donors. The germline V gene has CDR1 SGHRS and CDR2 YFSETQ. Trimming at V came to 2 bases and at J to 7 bases, leaving 6 bases not matched to a gene. CDR3 length: 14 residues. PCR was performed using 60 Vbeta and 13 Jbeta primers. Data came from immunoSEQ multiplex PCR; TCRdb stores just in-frame clones and leaves some out. The data contain 110,000 to 150,000 clones, 76% of them singletons. This receptor was taken from a middle-aged woman in good health and CMV-seronegative. The sequenced sample consisted of PBMCs. The J gene is TRBJ2-3, the V gene TRBV5-1; 8 bases fit TRBD2. CDR3 nucleotide sequence: TGCGCCAGCAGCTTCCGGACTAGCCAAAATACGCAGTATTTT. This gives the protein CASSFRTSQNTQYF. Together with reference TRBV5-1 and TRBJ2-3, the CDR3 gives the full variable domain: KAGVTQTPRYLIKTRGQQVTLSCSPISGHRSVSWYQQTPGQGLQFLFEYFSETQRNKGNFPGRFSGRQFSNSRSEMNVSTLELGDSALYLCASSFRTSQNTQYFGPGTRLTVL.